This entry features one T cell receptor beta chain sequence. Its antigen remains unidentified. Qualities for individual bases were not recorded, and no much larger clone is one base off. These data are taken from a study of T cell responses to AZD1222 COVID-19 vaccine listed by TCRdb under 2021. Background for the entire study: AZD1222 recipients whose second dose came at about 4 weeks and those whose second dose came at about 12 weeks were combined into one group, since spike-specific TCR depth and breadth did not differ between the two schedules. A total of just over 230 trial participants underwent TCR sequencing, of whom 207 received two doses of AZD1222 and some 26 received two doses of the MenACWY control vaccine. Trial participants were enrolled by age into subgroups of 18-55, 56-69 and 70-plus years, and 148, 28 and 57 TCR-sequenced participants, respectively, were included in these subgroups.

The time point label, read with the paper, signifies: baseline before first vaccination. The vaccinee samples were drawn from two UK trials, COV001 and COV002, one of which was a single-blind randomized controlled phase 2/3 trial testing AZD1222 (ChAdOx1 nCoV-19) in healthy adults. For TCRbeta chain sequencing, PBMC samples were collected from trial participants at day 0 and at day 28 after the second dose. The research as a whole found: Reportedly, almost half of the unique spike-specific TCRs recognized epitopes lying outside the regions that are mutated in the B.1.351 and B.1.1.7 variants. Most participants were white British and females outnumbered males, and the authors suggested that clonal diversity may have been underestimated. Only five or six AZD1222 recipients were SARS-CoV-2 seropositive at baseline, limiting conclusions about previously exposed vaccinees. CD4 TCRs associated with the vaccine covered the entire spike protein, and the dominant responses were in regions 160-218 and 743-854. After two AZD1222 doses, spike-specific TCR breadth and depth were significantly higher than at day 0 and than in MenACWY recipients. The 56-69-year group was small, and its depth increase did not reach significance, likely because of low power. Because no day 14 peak-response samples were available, repertoires were characterized only after the peak T cell response.

The CDR3 regions of human TCRbeta chains were analyzed by immunosequencing. In the original analysis: TCRs in the repertoires were compared against a reference library of SARS-CoV-2-specific TCRs that had been generated with the MIRA antigen-specificity platform. Breadth was defined as the fraction of unique TCRs that were SARS-CoV-2-associated. Depth was defined as the fraction of total T cells that were SARS-CoV-2-associated. Each spike-specific TCR was assigned to its reactive spike region and to a CD4 or CD8 class using the MIRA data. Log10-transformed breadth and depth values were compared by one-way ANOVA with Sidak's multiple comparisons tests. In its TCRdb copy, this immuneACCESS table keeps in-frame sequences only and misses some clones. Where compared with another copy, unresolved V genes explain less than half of these, and the others have no known cause. The DNA gave D and trimming, while V, J and clone size come from that table. This sample is represented by some 83,000 clones; 85% to 90% of them were singletons. The ten top clones hold more than 5% of the sample.

V is clipped by 2 bases and J by 1 base, and the sequence between their germline boundaries is 11 bases long. The CDR3 runs 15 residues from the cysteine to the phenylalanine. Only the CDR3 DNA is retained, 45 bases long and in frame from the first base. From the germline V gene, CDR1 is MNHEY and CDR2 is SVGAGI. The chain couples TRBV6-5 to TRBJ1-1, with the D segment identity uncertain. Here the sequenced sample was peripheral blood, taken on day 0 of AZD1222 vaccination. This sequence was found in an adult in good health. Read as DNA, the sequence is TGTGCCAGCAGTTACCCTGGACCGCCGAACACTGAAGCTTTCTTT. It codes for CASSYPGPPNTEAFF.